Presented here are 11 T cell receptor beta chains from one specimen sequenced in a study of blood T cell repertoires in COVID-19. Measured with immunoSEQ multiplex PCR; TCRdb has only the in-frame clones, and not every one. Seen here are 150,000 to 200,000 clones, approximately 90% observed once, and the top ten hold around 0.5%. The sample comprised peripheral blood. These receptors were obtained from a man aged 50 to 60 with acute or convalescent COVID-19.

This chain connects TRBV9 to TRBJ2-1, with D tentatively TRBD2 (6 bases). Germline V gives CDR1 SGDLS, CDR2 YYNGEE. The CDR3 totals 14 residues. The ends were cut back, 1 base at V and 8 bases at J, with 13 bases in the middle. CDR3 nucleotide sequence: TGTGCCAGCAGCGTACTTGGGGGGACGGATGAGCAGTTCTTC. This codes for CASSVLGGTDEQFF.

This chain connects TRBV11-1 to TRBJ2-7, with D perhaps TRBD2 (6 bases). Germline CDR1 is SGHAT and CDR2 is FQDESV (reference sequence). The CDR3 sequence is 14 residues long. Trimming took off 0 bases at V and 5 bases at J, with 11 bases between the two ends. CDR3 in amino acids: CASSLASGVDEQYV. CDR3 coding DNA: TGTGCCAGCAGCTTAGCGTCGGGGGTGGACGAGCAGTACGTC.

This clone has just one count. The V and J genes are TRBV18 and TRBJ1-5; TRBD1 might be the D (6 bases). The germline gives CDR1 KGHSH, CDR2 LQKENI. V dropped 5 bases and J dropped 3 bases, with 11 bases sitting between them. The CDR3 length is 14 residues. The CDR3: CASSEQGSNQPQHF. The CDR3 coding sequence is TGTGCCAGCTCAGAACAGGGCTCCAATCAGCCCCAGCATTTT.

The V and J genes are TRBV11-2 and TRBJ2-7; possibly TRBD2 for D (6 bases). V was shortened by 8 bases and J by 13 bases, with 21 bases between the two germline ends. The V gene's germline CDR1 is SGHAT and CDR2 FQNNGV. This CDR3 contains 12 residues. CDR3: CASRLGSGPVYF. CDR3 sequence (DNA): TGTGCCAGCCGATTAGGGAGCGGGCCCGTATACTTC.

The gene calls are TRBV4-1 and TRBJ2-7; 11 nucleotides line up with TRBD2. The CDR3 has 15 residues. Germline-derived CDR1 and CDR2 are MGHRA and YSYEKL. Trimming cost V 1 base and J 4 bases; bases outside gene matches: 3. CDR3 DNA sequence: TGCGCCAGCAGCCAAGGACTAGCGGGAAGGTACGAGCAGTACTTC. It is translated as CASSQGLAGRYEQYF.

The chain carries TRBV6-2 or TRBV6-3 and TRBJ2-3; D is unresolved. This CDR3 has 15 amino acids. CDR1 is MNHEY, CDR2 SVGEGT, per germline. V lost 3 bases and J 0 bases, leaving 10 bases between the germline ends. DNA for the CDR3: TGTGCCAGCAGTTATACCTCACAGAGCACAGATACGCAGTATTTT. This translates into CASSYTSQSTDTQYF.

This chain links TRBV4-1 with TRBJ1-2; D gene unclear. This CDR3 is built from 14 residues. V was cut by 1 base and J by 4 bases, with 10 bases left in between. The V gene's germline CDR1 is MGHRA and CDR2 YSYEKL. The CDR3 loop is CASSQVGVPYGYTF. Written as DNA, the CDR3 is TGCGCCAGCAGCCAAGTCGGGGTCCCCTATGGCTACACCTTC.

This chain connects TRBV11-2 to TRBJ2-2; 9 bases match TRBD1. The germline CDR1 and CDR2 sequences are SGHAT and FQNNGV. This CDR3 contains 15 residues. The V and J ends lost 6 bases and 7 bases, in that order; junction bases with no gene match: 9. The chain's CDR3 is CASRLGPTGGGELFF. Here the CDR3 DNA reads TGTGCCAGCAGACTAGGCCCGACAGGGGGCGGGGAGCTGTTTTTT.

A few counts support this clone. The chain has TRBV29-1 and TRBJ1-2; TRBD1 agrees at 7 bases. The CDR3 is made up of 14 amino acids. The germline V gene has CDR1 SQVTM and CDR2 ANQGSEA. J was trimmed by 6 bases and V by 6 bases; bases with no gene match: 13. The CDR3 reads CSVKARQGNHGYTF. The CDR3 nucleotides are TGCAGCGTCAAAGCCCGACAGGGTAATCATGGCTACACCTTC.

This clone has just one count. The V call is TRBV9, the J call TRBJ1-2; 9 nucleotides align to TRBD1. The V gene's germline CDR1 is SGDLS and CDR2 YYNGEE. V shed 3 bases and J 5 bases; nucleotides not matched to a gene: 5. The CDR3 covers 14 residues. CDR3 coding DNA: TGTGCCAGCAGCGAAAGGACAGGGGAGTATGGCTACACCTTC. This gives the protein CASSERTGEYGYTF.

The genes are TRBV5-1 and TRBJ2-2; 7 nucleotides agree with TRBD2. Germline V gene sequence: CDR1 SGHRS, CDR2 YFSETQ. J was trimmed by 4 bases and V by 2 bases; bases with no gene match: 5. The CDR3 spans 15 residues. CDR3 region: CASSFLAVLTGELFF. CDR3 sequence (DNA): TGCGCCAGCAGCTTCCTAGCGGTTCTCACCGGGGAGCTGTTTTTT.